A single sample gave rise to the 20 T cell receptor beta chains below, sequenced in a study of T cell repertoires in cytomegalovirus infection. Their specific antigens are unknown. Each CDR3 protein is one row after TCRdb ran MiXCR on the reads. The sample contains some 220,000 distinct CDR3 sequences, 35% to 40% of which appear only once. The sequencing used CD8+ T cells from cultured PBMCs, collected from culture after CMV antigen stimulation. These receptor sequences come from a human donor in good health (CMV status not recorded). Some clones in this sample may be carry-over from other donors' samples.

The chain is built from TRBV7-6 and TRBJ1-3; D is unresolved. The CDR3 is 16 residues long. Trimming took off 5 bases at V and 2 bases at J, with 16 bases between the two ends. Germline loops: CDR1 SGHVS, CDR2 FNYEAQ. CDR3 sequence: CASSPRKGGTGNTIYF. The CDR3 bases are TGTGCCAGCAGCCCAAGGAAGGGTGGTACTGGAAACACCATATATTTT.

The chain employs TRBV29-1 and TRBJ2-1; D is ambiguous. Per the germline V gene, CDR1 is SQVTM and CDR2 is ANQGSEA. The V end lost 4 bases, the J end lost 4 bases, and 23 bases lay between the germline ends. The CDR3 length is 17 residues. The CDR3 sequence is CSVGPIPGQEGYNEQFF. The DNA of the CDR3 is TGCAGCGTTGGGCCAATCCCAGGTCAAGAAGGGTACAATGAGCAGTTCTTC.

This clonotype turned up a few times. The chain joins TRBV7-9 to TRBJ2-1; D may be TRBD2 (5 bases). Germline CDR1 is SEHNR and CDR2 is FQNEAQ (reference sequence). With 5 bases removed from V and 1 base from J, the gap between germline ends came to 15 bases. The CDR3 contains 16 residues. DNA for the CDR3: TGTGCCAGCAGCCCCCCTGAGGGCCTATCCTACAATGAGCAGTTCTTC. Translated: CASSPPEGLSYNEQFF.

This chain's CDR3 is CASSSPGRELHYEQYF. Written as DNA, the CDR3 is TGTGCCAGCAGCTCCCCTGGGCGGGAGCTCCATTACGAGCAGTACTTC. The V and J genes are TRBV5-6 and TRBJ2-7; TRBD2 agrees at 7 bases. Trimming removed 3 bases from V and 4 bases from J; junction bases left unmatched: 13. CDR1 is SGHDT, CDR2 YYEEEE, per germline. The CDR3 has 16 amino acids.

The CDR3 DNA reads as TGTGCCAGCAGCTCACTGGCCGCGAGATTATCAGATACGCAGTATTTT. This sequence encodes CASSSLAARLSDTQYF. V and J are TRBV7-8 and TRBJ2-3; D ambiguous. Germline CDR1 SGHVS, CDR2 FQNEAQ. The CDR3 is made up of 16 amino acids. Trimming left V 4 bases short and J 4 bases short, with 18 bases between.

The rearrangement links TRBV27 to TRBJ2-1, with D possibly being TRBD1 or TRBD2 (6 bases each). V was trimmed by 3 bases and J by 1 base, leaving 13 bases between them. The germline CDR1 and CDR2 sequences are MNHEY and SMNVEV (reference sequence). CDR3 length equals 16 residues. As DNA, the CDR3 is TGTGCCAGCAGTTTTAGTGGAGGGGGGTCCTACAATGAGCAGTTCTTC. Translated, it gives CASSFSGGGSYNEQFF.

The chain has TRBV7-9 and TRBJ2-1; 7 nucleotides agree with TRBD2. The germline V gene has CDR1 SEHNR and CDR2 FQNEAQ (reference sequence). CDR3 size: 18 residues. Trimming took 5 bases from V and 1 from J; bases not matched to a gene: 14. The CDR3 DNA sequence: TGTGCCAGCAGCCCTAGTTGGAGCGGGGAGGATTCCTACAATGAGCAGTTCTTC. Protein product: CASSPSWSGEDSYNEQFF.

This clonotype was seen only a few times. The chain combines TRBV20-1 with TRBJ2-7, with D possibly TRBD2 on 5 matching bases. CDR3 length: 13 residues. Trimming stripped 0 bases from V and 3 bases from J, with 9 bases between. The germline gives CDR1 DFQATT, CDR2 SNEGSKA (reference sequence). The CDR3 region has the DNA TGCAGTGCTAGAGATAGCGACTTCTACGAGCAGTACTTC. Residues: CSARDSDFYEQYF.

The CDR3 DNA reads TGTGCCAGCAAGAGGGACAGGGGGCTCTTTGGCAATCAGCCCCAGCATTTT. Protein sequence: CASKRDRGLFGNQPQHF. The J gene is TRBJ1-5, the V gene TRBV2; 12 bases align to TRBD1. V lost 7 bases and J lost 2; bases outside the gene matches: 9. Germline V gives CDR1 SNHLY, CDR2 FYNNEI. The CDR3 loop spans 17 amino acids.

The chain carries TRBV7-3 and TRBJ2-6; D gene unclear. The V and J ends lost 5 bases and 4 bases respectively, with 12 bases between them. The CDR3 runs to 15 residues. CDR1 is SGHTA, CDR2 FQGTGA, per germline. The CDR3 DNA reads TGTGCCAGCAGCCCGATACGCGGCGGGGCCAACGTCCTGACTTTC. Translating it yields CASSPIRGGANVLTF.

The V and J genes are TRBV29-1 and TRBJ1-1, with D maybe TRBD1 (5 bases). The germline V gene has CDR1 SQVTM and CDR2 ANQGSEA. V was trimmed by 4 bases and J by 7 bases, leaving 19 bases between them. This CDR3 region has 14 residues. The CDR3 region is CSVVFKYWDGEAFF. In nucleotides, the CDR3 is TGCAGCGTTGTCTTTAAATATTGGGACGGTGAAGCTTTCTTT.

V is TRBV28 and J is TRBJ2-7; 7 bases are a match to TRBD1. Germline values: CDR1 MDHEN, CDR2 SYDVKM. The V and J ends lost 5 bases and 1 base, in that order; junction bases with no gene match: 8. This CDR3 is built from 15 residues. The CDR3 DNA reads as TGTGCCAGCAGTCATCGGGACAGTTATTCCTACGAGCAGTACTTC. It specifies CASSHRDSYSYEQYF.

The chain combines TRBV20-1 with TRBJ2-1; TRBD2 matches 11 bases. V trimming: 0 bases; J trimming: 4 bases; junction bases outside the gene matches: 5. The CDR3 consists of 16 residues. Germline CDR1 is DFQATT and CDR2 is SNEGSKA (reference sequence). The CDR3 DNA reads as TGCAGTGCTAGAGATATGGGACTAGCGGTTTACAATGAGCAGTTCTTC. Amino acids: CSARDMGLAVYNEQFF.

V usage is TRBV28 and J usage is TRBJ2-5; the match to TRBD1 covers 8 bases. J gave up 5 bases and V 8 bases, and 16 bases lay outside the gene matches. Germline loops: CDR1 MDHEN, CDR2 SYDVKM. The CDR3 spans 16 residues. CDR3 region: CASFALADRGRETQYF. DNA for the CDR3: TGTGCCAGCTTCGCCCTCGCCGACAGGGGCAGGGAGACCCAGTACTTC. Full variable domain (remainder filled in from reference TRBV28 and TRBJ2-5): DVKVTQSSRYLVKRTGEKVFLECVQDMDHENMFWYRQDPGLGLRLIYFSYDVKMKEKGDIPEGYSVSREKKERFSLILESASTNQTSMYLCASFALADRGRETQYFGPGTRLLVL.

This chain uses TRBV27 with TRBJ2-1, with D possibly being TRBD2 (5 bases). The V and J ends lost 4 bases and 3 bases respectively, with 13 bases between them. Germline V lookup: CDR1 MNHEY, CDR2 SMNVEV (reference sequence). The CDR3 loop spans 15 amino acids. CDR3 sequence reads: CASSSTTTDYNEQFF. The CDR3 DNA reads TGTGCCAGCAGTTCGACTACAACTGACTACAATGAGCAGTTCTTC.

This clonotype showed up just a few times. The rearrangement joins TRBV20-1 to TRBJ1-5; no clear D. CDR3 size: 13 residues. CDR1 DFQATT and CDR2 SNEGSKA come from the germline V gene (reference sequence). Trimming shortened V by 0 bases and J by 0 bases, and 3 bases separated the two germline ends. The CDR3 coding sequence is TGCAGTGCTAGAGAGGATAGCAATCAGCCCCAGCATTTT. Translation gives CSAREDSNQPQHF.

CDR3 residues: CASRLMAGEVSYNEQFF. CDR3 nucleotide sequence: TGTGCCAGCAGGTTAATGGCGGGGGAAGTTTCCTACAATGAGCAGTTCTTC. The genes are TRBV12-3 or TRBV12-4 and TRBJ2-1; 7 positions agree with TRBD2. V gave up 6 bases and J gave up 1 base; unmatched junction bases: 12. The CDR3 sequence is 17 residues long.

The chain uses TRBV7-3 and TRBJ2-2; 7 bases agree with TRBD2. In germline, CDR1 is SGHTA, CDR2 FQGTGA. The V gene end was trimmed by 1 base and the J gene end by 1 base; junction bases not matched to a gene: 0. The CDR3 runs 15 residues. The CDR3: CASSLIAGNTGELFF. CDR3 DNA sequence: TGTGCCAGCAGCTTAATAGCGGGGAACACCGGGGAGCTGTTTTTT.

The chain is built from TRBV12-5 and TRBJ1-6; 8 bases align to TRBD1. V lost 3 bases and J lost 8; bases outside the gene matches: 12. This CDR3 spans 17 amino acids. Looked up from germline, CDR1 is LGHNT and CDR2 is FRNRAP. Here the CDR3 reads CASGLTVMDRVDSPLHF. In nucleotides, the CDR3 is TGTGCTAGTGGTTTAACCGTTATGGACAGGGTGGATTCACCCCTCCACTTT. The whole variable domain, remainder taken from reference TRBV12-5 and TRBJ1-6, is DARVTQTPRHKVTEMGQEVTMRCQPILGHNTVFWYRQTMMQGLELLAYFRNRAPLDDSGMPKDRFSAEMPDATLATLKIQPSEPRDSAVYFCASGLTVMDRVDSPLHFGNGTRLTVT.

This clonotype occurred a few times. The chain has TRBV19 and TRBJ2-7, with D unclear. The CDR3 runs 13 residues. The germline gives CDR1 LNHDA, CDR2 SQIVND (reference sequence). V lost 4 bases to trimming and J lost 4 bases, with 11 bases between them. The CDR3 DNA is TGTGCCAGTAGTACACTGGACCTTTACGAGCAGTACTTC. Residues: CASSTLDLYEQYF.